These 23 T cell receptor beta chains share one sample of origin, sequenced in a study of blood T cells in healthy people across ages. For the second PCR, which ran for about 6 to 12 cycles, a sample-barcoded 5' primer and a J-beta primer mix were used. MiXCR, run by TCRdb on the 5' RACE reads, gives a single entry per CDR3 protein. Among about 800,000 distinct CDR3 sequences listed, roughly 25% were seen once. These same records also appear under a second study, on T cells of mothers and their children.

Source material: blood. The receptors were gathered from a boy younger than 18 in good health.

The rearrangement joins TRBV28 to TRBJ1-2; 7 bases are a match to TRBD1. Germline values: CDR1 MDHEN, CDR2 SYDVKM. V trimming: 5 bases; J trimming: 1 base; junction bases outside the gene matches: 10. The CDR3 extends over 16 amino acids. The chain's CDR3 is CASSPPPGQINYGYTF. CDR3 coding DNA: TGTGCCAGCAGTCCTCCTCCGGGACAGATTAACTATGGCTACACCTTC.

This clonotype was detected a few times. This chain uses TRBV3-1 with TRBJ2-1; TRBD2 agrees at 14 bases. V gave up 1 base and J gave up 7 bases; unmatched junction bases: 9. Germline V lookup: CDR1 LGHDT, CDR2 YNNKEL (reference sequence). The CDR3 covers 18 residues. In DNA, the CDR3 is TGTGCCAGCAGCCAAGGACTAGCGGGGGGGCCTATGTATAATGAGCAGTTCTTC. Its translation is CASSQGLAGGPMYNEQFF.

This rearrangement joins TRBV3-1 to TRBJ2-4; D perhaps matches TRBD2 (6 bases). CDR3 length: 14 residues. Per germline, CDR1 LGHDT and CDR2 YNNKEL (reference sequence). The V and J ends lost 0 bases and 6 bases respectively, with 9 bases between them. The CDR3 DNA sequence: TGTGCCAGCAGCCAAGAGGAGGGGAGAAACATTCAGTACTTC. Amino acids: CASSQEEGRNIQYF.

In this sample, this clonotype turned up a few times. The chain is built from TRBV28 and TRBJ1-2; no clear D gene. Per the germline V gene, CDR1 is MDHEN and CDR2 is SYDVKM. Trimming removed 3 bases at V and 1 base at J, with 12 bases between. This CDR3 contains 15 residues. DNA of the CDR3: TGTGCCAGCAGTTTTCGATCCACGGGTAACTATGGCTACACCTTC. Translated, it gives CASSFRSTGNYGYTF.

This clonotype was recorded a few times. The chain links TRBV6-1 to TRBJ1-4; TRBD1 matches at 8 bases. CDR3 length equals 14 residues. Germline loops: CDR1 MNHNS, CDR2 SASEGT. V shed 6 bases, J shed 4 bases, and the junction held 4 bases outside the gene matches. The CDR3 DNA follows: TGTGCCAGCAGGGGGACAGGTGATAATGAAAAACTGTTTTTT. Translation: CASRGTGDNEKLFF.

This clonotype turned up a few times. The chain employs TRBV28 and TRBJ1-4; TRBD1 matches at 10 bases. Germline lookup yields CDR1 MDHEN and CDR2 SYDVKM. Trimming took 2 bases from V and 8 from J; bases not matched to a gene: 2. CDR3 size: 14 residues. The CDR3 nucleotides are TGTGCCAGCAGTTTACTGGACAGGGGGGAAAAACTGTTTTTT. This translates into CASSLLDRGEKLFF.

V usage is TRBV12-3 or TRBV12-4 and J usage is TRBJ1-2; possibly TRBD1 for D (5 bases). The CDR3 runs 13 residues. V gave up 4 bases and J gave up 6 bases, with 12 bases separating them. In DNA form, the CDR3 reads TGTGCCAGCAGTTACATAGGGACTGATGGCTACACCTTC. Protein: CASSYIGTDGYTF.

The CDR3 is CASSLWSSGSSGANVLTF. The CDR3 bases are TGTGCCAGCAGTTTATGGTCTAGCGGTAGCTCTGGGGCCAACGTCCTGACTTTC. The rearrangement links TRBV27 to TRBJ2-6, with TRBD2 matching over 7 bases. CDR1 is MNHEY, CDR2 SMNVEV, per germline (reference sequence). CDR3 length equals 18 residues. Unmatched junction bases numbered 6, after V lost 1 base and J lost 0 bases.

This CDR3 reads CAISEGLAGVAEQYF. Here the CDR3 DNA reads TGTGCCATCAGTGAGGGGCTAGCGGGAGTAGCCGAGCAGTACTTC. The chain uses TRBV10-3 and TRBJ2-7; 10 bases are shared with TRBD2. The V and J ends lost 2 bases and 6 bases, in that order; junction bases with no gene match: 7. The V gene's germline CDR1 is ENHRY and CDR2 SYGVKD. CDR3 length: 15 amino acids.

This clonotype was seen a few times. The chain combines TRBV6-5 with TRBJ1-1, with 10 bases identical to TRBD1. J was trimmed by 5 bases and V by 2 bases; bases with no gene match: 11. Germline V lookup: CDR1 MNHEY, CDR2 SVGAGI. The CDR3 is 17 residues long. The CDR3, as DNA: TGTGCCAGCAGTTACCCCACCCGGGACAGGGGAAGTACTGAAGCTTTCTTT. Its translation is CASSYPTRDRGSTEAFF.

The chain joins TRBV6-5 to TRBJ1-6; no clear D. V dropped 2 bases and J dropped 4 bases, with 12 bases sitting between them. In germline, CDR1 is MNHEY, CDR2 SVGAGI. The CDR3 spans 16 residues. The CDR3 loop reads CASSYAGRAYNSPLHF. In DNA form, the CDR3 reads TGTGCCAGCAGTTACGCGGGTAGGGCGTATAATTCACCCCTCCACTTT.

Of note for this clonotype: At one of its ends the junction is not consistent with the germline gene, which may arise from a read error. The rearrangement joins TRBV7-3 to TRBJ1-4; D possibly corresponds to TRBD1 (6 bases). The CDR3 totals 15 residues. Germline V gene sequence: CDR1 SGHTA, CDR2 FQGTGA. The CDR3, as DNA: TGTGCCAGCAGCTTAGTGGACCGGGACAAAGAAAAACTGTGTTTT. Translation: CASSLVDRDKEKLCF.

This clonotype turned up a few times. The rearrangement links TRBV9 to TRBJ1-6, with a possible D match to TRBD1 (6 bases). Trimming left V 4 bases short and J 9 bases short, with 17 bases between. The CDR3 extends over 15 amino acids. CDR1 is SGDLS and CDR2 is YYNGEE in the germline V gene. CDR3 region: CASSFGGQGSSPLHF. The CDR3 DNA sequence: TGTGCCAGCAGCTTTGGGGGGCAGGGGAGTTCACCCCTCCACTTT.

This clonotype turned up a few times. The V call is TRBV28, the J call TRBJ2-7; TRBD2 aligns across 16 bases. This CDR3 is 17 amino acids long. The germline gives CDR1 MDHEN, CDR2 SYDVKM. Trimming removed 5 bases from V and 0 bases from J; junction bases left unmatched: 4. The CDR3, as DNA: TGTGCCAGCAGTCCGGGACTAGCGGGAGGGCCCTCCTACGAGCAGTACTTC. Its protein is CASSPGLAGGPSYEQYF.

This clonotype was seen more than once but under ten times. The chain joins TRBV29-1 to TRBJ2-1, with 8 nucleotides matching TRBD2. J was trimmed by 0 bases and V by 7 bases; bases with no gene match: 8. CDR3 length: 15 amino acids. CDR1 is SQVTM and CDR2 is ANQGSEA in the germline V gene. CDR3 loop: CSAGGDLSSYNEQFF. The CDR3 coding sequence is TGCAGCGCCGGGGGGGACCTAAGCTCCTACAATGAGCAGTTCTTC.

CDR3 region: CASSLSHGNTIYF. Here the CDR3 DNA reads TGTGCCAGCAGTTTATCTCATGGAAACACCATATATTTT. This rearrangement joins TRBV28 to TRBJ1-3, with D unresolved. CDR3 length equals 13 residues. Germline values: CDR1 MDHEN, CDR2 SYDVKM. V shed 1 base and J shed 3 bases, with 4 bases lying between them.

This clonotype turned up a few times. The rearrangement joins TRBV6-5 to TRBJ1-2; no firm D call. The CDR3 is 12 amino acids. Germline V gene sequence: CDR1 MNHEY, CDR2 SVGAGI. Trimming removed 2 bases at V and 8 bases at J, with 9 bases between. CDR3 residues: CASSYPAEGYTF. The CDR3 DNA follows: TGTGCCAGCAGTTACCCGGCGGAGGGCTACACCTTC.

The V gene is TRBV5-6, the J gene TRBJ2-1; 9 bases fit TRBD2. The CDR3 spans 16 residues. Germline assignment: CDR1 SGHDT and CDR2 YYEEEE. V shed 6 bases and J 7 bases; nucleotides not matched to a gene: 14. The CDR3 region has the DNA TGTGCCAGCACCCTTAATAGCGGGGGATGGAGAAATGAGCAGTTCTTC. Protein: CASTLNSGGWRNEQFF.

J is TRBJ2-5 and V is TRBV28; 10 bases match TRBD1. This CDR3 spans 15 amino acids. CDR1 and CDR2 from the germline V gene are MDHEN and SYDVKM. The junction had 8 bases not matched to a gene; V was cut back by 5 bases and J by 5 bases. CDR3 sequence: CASSHRDRGRETQYF. CDR3 in DNA: TGTGCCAGCAGTCATCGGGACAGGGGAAGGGAGACCCAGTACTTC.

This clonotype was counted a few times. The chain uses TRBV4-3 and TRBJ2-7, with 8 bases that match TRBD2. The CDR3 is 15 residues long. The trim removed 2 bases at V and 3 bases at J, leaving 6 bases unmatched. Germline lookup yields CDR1 LGHNA and CDR2 YSLEER. The chain's CDR3 is CASSQRGGGNYEQYF. For the CDR3, the DNA is TGCGCCAGCAGCCAACGGGGGGGCGGGAACTACGAGCAGTACTTC.

In regard to this clonotype: An end of the junction does not agree with germline; a read error may underlie this. This chain joins TRBV28 and TRBJ1-2; D gene uncertain. The CDR3 runs to 16 residues. CDR1 and CDR2 (germline): MDHEN, SYDVKM. The CDR3 DNA reads as TGTGCCGGCAGTCGCCCCCCGGGCCTATCCAACTATGGCTACACCTTC. Residues: CAGSRPPGLSNYGYTF.

The chain combines TRBV9 with TRBJ1-5; D remains unclear. From germline, CDR1 is SGDLS and CDR2 YYNGEE. The CDR3 is 14 amino acids. The germline V and J ends were trimmed by 3 bases and 0 bases, with 7 bases remaining between them. In DNA form, the CDR3 reads TGTGCCAGCAGCGGAGGTTTTAGCAATCAGCCCCAGCATTTT. This codes for CASSGGFSNQPQHF.

The sample holds many counts of this clonotype. One junction end disagrees with the germline gene, perhaps due to a read error. V is TRBV9 and J is TRBJ1-1; 7 bases map to TRBD1. Looked up from germline, CDR1 is SGDLS and CDR2 is YYNGEE. The CDR3 totals 12 residues. DNA for the CDR3: TGCGCCAGCAGCGCAGGGGGCACTGAAGCTTTCTTT. Encoded protein: CASSAGGTEAFF.